The 28 T cell receptor beta chains below come from one sample, sequenced in a study of T cell clonality in common variable immunodeficiency. Measured with immunoSEQ multiplex PCR; TCRdb has only the in-frame clones, and not every one. This sample carries tens of thousands of clones and no singletons, and around 5.4% goes to the top ten. The sequenced sample was peripheral blood mononuclear cells. All receptors come from a person aged 18 to 75 in good health.

This clone is classed as medium-sized (0.01 to 0.1%). Coverage ceases 3 residues before the CDR3 finishes, and the germline J gene fills in the end. V and J are TRBV12-3 or TRBV12-4 and TRBJ2-6, with 8 bases matching TRBD1. The CDR3 length is 19 residues. V shed 2 bases, J shed 0 bases, and the junction held 9 bases outside the gene matches. The CDR3 is CASSLLGTGGYSGANVLTF. The CDR3 bases that were read are TGTGCCAGCAGTTTACTGGGGACAGGCGGTTACTCTGGGGCCAACGTC.

This clone occurred many times. The read ends 3 residues shy of where the CDR3 ends; the end is completed using the germline J gene. The chain employs TRBV4-2 and TRBJ2-1; the match to TRBD2 covers 8 bases. The CDR3 has 18 amino acids. The V and J ends lost 0 bases and 1 base, in that order; junction bases with no gene match: 8. The germline CDR1 and CDR2 sequences are LGHNA and YNFKEQ. CDR3 DNA, as far as it was read: TGTGCCAGCAGCCAAGAAGACATAAGCGGGAGTTCCTACAATGAG. It codes for CASSQEDISGSSYNE. The CDR3, in full, reads CASSQEDISGSSYNEQFF.

This clone was counted a few times. The sequenced CDR3 bases are TGTGCCAGCAGATCCAACGGTGAAAAG. Translation: CASRSNGEK. The whole CDR3 protein is CASRSNGEKLFF. The chain couples TRBV11-2 to TRBJ2-2; no clear D gene. The read stops 3 residues short of the end of the CDR3; the missing end is completed from the germline J gene. Germline-derived CDR1 and CDR2 are SGHAT and FQNNGV. The CDR3 loop spans 12 amino acids. Based on the CDR3 plus reference TRBV11-2 and TRBJ2-2, the full variable domain is EAGVAQSPRYKIIEKRQSVAFWCNPISGHATLYWYQQILGQGPKLLIQFQNNGVVDDSQLPKDRFSAERLKGVDSTLKIQPAKLEDSAVYLCASRSNGEKLFFGEGSRLTVL.

This clone was recorded at least ten times. The read terminates 3 residues ahead of where the CDR3 ends, so the germline J gene completes it. V usage is TRBV20-1 and J usage is TRBJ2-1, with 11 bases matching TRBD2. CDR3 size: 16 residues. Germline CDR1 reads DFQATT; CDR2 reads SNEGSKA (reference sequence). Trimming removed 6 bases from V and 3 bases from J; junction bases left unmatched: 10. CDR3 protein: CSADTGTSGFYNEQFF. The sequenced part of the CDR3 DNA is TGCAGTGCCGACACCGGGACTAGCGGATTCTACAATGAG.

This clone was seen at least ten times. The read falls 3 residues short of the CDR3 end, and the missing part is taken from the germline J gene. The chain employs TRBV20-1 and TRBJ1-4, with D hard to call. V was pared by 2 bases and J by 5 bases, with 12 bases between. The CDR3 is made up of 14 amino acids. Germline CDR1 DFQATT, CDR2 SNEGSKA (reference sequence). The CDR3 sequence is CSARTARLNEKLFF. The CDR3 bases that were read are TGCAGTGCTAGAACTGCCCGACTAAATGAAAAA.

Many counts were recorded for this clone. The read gets to within 3 residues of the CDR3 end, and the germline J gene fills in the rest. The chain joins TRBV28 to TRBJ2-7; possibly TRBD1 for D (5 bases). The germline V gene encodes CDR1 MDHEN and CDR2 SYDVKM. This CDR3 is built from 15 residues. Trimming left V 2 bases short and J 3 bases short, with 14 bases between. The part of the CDR3 DNA that was read is TGTGCCAGCAGTTTAGGGGCAGGGCAAGGCTACGAG. As protein: CASSLGAGQGYE. The whole CDR3 region reads CASSLGAGQGYEQYF.

This clone was counted many times. The CDR3 extends 3 residues past the end of the read, so its final part is completed from the germline J gene. V and J are TRBV20-1 and TRBJ2-7; 14 bases line up with TRBD2. V gave up 0 bases and J gave up 4 bases; unmatched junction bases: 8. From germline, CDR1 is DFQATT and CDR2 SNEGSKA (reference sequence). CDR3 length: 17 amino acids. The part of the CDR3 DNA that was read is TGCAGTGCTAGAGATCCGTGGGGACTAGCGGGGGAATACGAG. It yields the protein CSARDPWGLAGEYE. The whole CDR3 protein is CSARDPWGLAGEYEQYF.

The sample holds many counts of this clone. Read sequence stops 3 residues before the CDR3 end, and the germline J gene provides the missing end. The rearrangement joins TRBV6-4 to TRBJ2-7; the D gene is possibly TRBD1 (5 bases). This CDR3 is 13 amino acids long. Per germline, CDR1 MRHNA and CDR2 SNTAGT. Trimming removed 3 bases at V and 6 bases at J, with 12 bases between. The CDR3 is CASSEMQGAEQYF. The DNA read from the CDR3 is TGTGCCAGCAGTGAAATGCAGGGCGCCGAG.

At least ten counts were recorded for this clone. The read halts 3 residues ahead of the CDR3 end, with the missing end drawn from the germline J gene. V and J are TRBV29-1 and TRBJ1-1; perhaps TRBD1 as D (5 bases). Trimming left V 5 bases short and J 2 bases short, with 12 bases between. The CDR3 is 13 amino acids. The germline CDR1 and CDR2 sequences are SQVTM and ANQGSEA. This chain's CDR3 is CSVIGTGNTEAFF. The CDR3 bases that were read are TGCAGCGTTATCGGGACTGGTAACACTGAA.

At least ten counts were recorded for this clone. The read comes to an end 3 residues before the CDR3 does, leaving the germline J gene to fill in the end. This chain links TRBV10-3 with TRBJ1-1; the D is unclear. The CDR3 spans 15 residues. Trimming shortened V by 0 bases and J by 1 base, and 9 bases separated the two germline ends. Germline V gene data show CDR1 as ENHRY and CDR2 as SYGVKD. Partial CDR3 DNA: TGTGCCATCAGTGAGTCCCCGACATCGAACACTGAA. This encodes CAISESPTSNTE. The whole CDR3 sequence is CAISESPTSNTEAFF.

As to this clone: The sequence runs out 3 residues before the end of the CDR3; the remainder is reconstructed from the germline J gene. The chain couples TRBV11-3 to TRBJ2-1, with D possibly being TRBD1 (5 bases). The germline V and J ends were trimmed by 1 base and 8 bases, with 9 bases remaining between them. The CDR3 totals 13 residues. In germline, CDR1 is SGHNT, CDR2 YENEEA. CDR3 sequence reads: CASSLAWGDEQFF. The covered CDR3 bases are TGTGCCAGCAGCTTAGCTTGGGGCGATGAG. Variable domain in full (rest from reference TRBV11-3 and TRBJ2-1): EAGVVQSPRYKIIEKKQPVAFWCNPISGHNTLYWYLQNLGQGPELLIRYENEEAVDDSQLPKDRFSAERLKGVDSTLKIQPAELGDSAVYLCASSLAWGDEQFFGPGTRLTVL.

In regard to this clone: The sequenced fragment ends 3 residues before the CDR3 boundary, so the rest is inferred from the germline J gene. The chain has TRBV19 and TRBJ2-5, with 8 bases aligning to TRBD1. This CDR3 is built from 16 residues. Germline assignment: CDR1 LNHDA and CDR2 SQIVND (reference sequence). The V gene end was trimmed by 3 bases and the J gene end by 2 bases; junction bases not matched to a gene: 8. CDR3 DNA, as far as it was read: TGTGCCAGTAGTATTCTGCCAGGGACAGGTCAAGAGACC. Its protein product is CASSILPGTGQET. The CDR3, in full, reads CASSILPGTGQETQYF.

This clone was detected ten times or more. The read falls 3 residues short of the CDR3 end, and the missing part is taken from the germline J gene. The V call is TRBV19, the J call TRBJ2-5; D may be TRBD1 (6 bases). CDR1 is LNHDA and CDR2 is SQIVND in the germline V gene (reference sequence). V lost 0 bases and J 7 bases, leaving 18 bases between the germline ends. This CDR3 is built from 16 residues. The part of the CDR3 DNA that was read is TGTGCCAGTAGTATAGAAGGCTCAGGAGACAGGCGGACC. Its protein is CASSIEGSGDRRT. The CDR3, in full, reads CASSIEGSGDRRTQYF.

Regarding this clone: The read ends 3 residues early relative to the CDR3; the germline J gene fills the gap. J is TRBJ2-5 and V is TRBV18, with TRBD1 matching over 7 bases. The CDR3 contains 14 residues. CDR1 and CDR2 from the germline V gene are KGHSH and LQKENI. Germline trimming cut 3 bases from V and 7 bases from J; bases unmatched to any gene: 8. The CDR3 bases that were read are TGTGCCAGCTCACCGGGACAGAGGGAAGCGACC. Residues: CASSPGQREAT. The whole CDR3 sequence is CASSPGQREATQYF.

This clone showed up many times. The sequenced fragment ends 3 residues before the CDR3 boundary, so the rest is inferred from the germline J gene. The V call is TRBV7-9, the J call TRBJ2-3; D unresolved. Germline V lookup: CDR1 SEHNR, CDR2 FQNEAQ (reference sequence). V was trimmed by 5 bases and J by 2 bases, leaving 14 bases between them. The CDR3 sequence is 15 residues long. CDR3 DNA, as far as it was read: TGTGCCAGCAGCCGTATGGCTAGTTTCACAGATACG. Amino acid sequence: CASSRMASFTDT. The whole CDR3 sequence reads CASSRMASFTDTQYF. Filled out from reference TRBV7-9 and TRBJ2-3, the complete variable domain reads DTGVSQNPRHKITKRGQNVTFRCDPISEHNRLYWYRQTLGQGPEFLTYFQNEAQLEKSRLLSDRFSAERPKGSFSTLEIQRTEQGDSAMYLCASSRMASFTDTQYFGPGTRLTVL.

This clone has at least ten counts. The CDR3 end falls 3 residues outside the read, so it is completed with the germline J gene. V gene TRBV6-1 combines with J gene TRBJ1-4, with a possible D match to TRBD1 (5 bases). Germline V gene sequence: CDR1 MNHNS, CDR2 SASEGT. The V end was cut by 2 bases, the J end by 8 bases, with 12 bases between. The CDR3 length is 14 residues. The CDR3 protein is CASSEIPGEEKLFF. CDR3 bases read: TGTGCCAGCAGTGAAATTCCGGGGGAGGAAAAA.

This clone has a count of ten or more. The CDR3 extends 3 residues past the end of the read, so its final part is completed from the germline J gene. The rearrangement links TRBV19 to TRBJ1-6; D gene unclear. Germline V gives CDR1 LNHDA, CDR2 SQIVND (reference sequence). CDR3 size: 12 residues. This chain's CDR3 is CSSGDGNSPLHF. The part of the CDR3 DNA that was read is TGTTCCTCCGGGGATGGGAATTCACCC.

This clone was counted at least ten times. The read ends 3 residues before the CDR3 terminus; that terminus is restored from the germline J gene. The rearrangement uses TRBV30 and TRBJ1-2, with TRBD1 matching over 7 bases. CDR1 and CDR2 from the germline V gene are GTSNPN and SVGIG (reference sequence). The junction had 4 bases not matched to a gene; V was cut back by 1 base and J by 5 bases. The CDR3 spans 13 residues. The DNA read from the CDR3 is TGTGCCTGGAGTGCACAGGGGAGGTATGGC. Amino acids: CAWSAQGRYG. The CDR3, in full, reads CAWSAQGRYGYTF.

This clone was detected ten times or more. The read ends 3 residues early relative to the CDR3; the germline J gene fills the gap. This chain connects TRBV2 to TRBJ1-2; 10 nucleotides line up with TRBD1. The CDR3 has 14 residues. Germline loops: CDR1 SNHLY, CDR2 FYNNEI. Trimming cost V 4 bases and J 7 bases; bases outside gene matches: 6. The sequenced part of the CDR3 DNA is TGTGCCAGCAGTGCCCCCGGGACAGGGGCTGGC. Amino acid sequence: CASSAPGTGAG. In full, the CDR3 is CASSAPGTGAGYTF.

This clone was seen repeatedly, ten times or more. Read sequence stops 3 residues before the CDR3 end, and the germline J gene provides the missing end. V and J are TRBV20-1 and TRBJ2-2; D may be TRBD1 (6 bases). The CDR3 spans 14 residues. V lost 0 bases and J 1 base, leaving 6 bases between the germline ends. CDR1 DFQATT and CDR2 SNEGSKA come from the germline V gene (reference sequence). CDR3 DNA (partial): TGCAGTGCTAGAGAGACAGGGAACACCGGGGAG. Its translation is CSARETGNTGE. The complete CDR3 sequence is CSARETGNTGELFF.

This clone was seen repeatedly, ten times or more. The missing CDR3 end, 3 residues past where the read stops, is filled in from the germline J gene. The gene calls are TRBV6-4 and TRBJ1-1; D might be TRBD1 (6 bases). The CDR3 is 14 residues long. With 0 bases removed from V and 5 bases from J, the gap between germline ends came to 10 bases. Germline CDR1 is MRHNA and CDR2 is SNTAGT. CDR3 bases read: TGTGCCAGCAGTGACTCGCCAGGGGTGACTGAA. This codes for CASSDSPGVTE. The complete CDR3 reads CASSDSPGVTEAFF.

This clone was seen repeatedly, ten times or more. The read ends 3 residues before the CDR3 terminus; that terminus is restored from the germline J gene. This chain joins TRBV7-9 and TRBJ1-1, with 7 nucleotides matching TRBD1. Losses at the gene ends were 5 bases for V and 4 bases for J; bases not matched to a gene: 10. Germline CDR1 is SEHNR and CDR2 is FQNEAQ (reference sequence). This CDR3 region has 15 residues. The DNA read from the CDR3 is TGTGCCAGCAGCCTCCTACAGGGGTCGGCCACTGAA. It translates to CASSLLQGSATE. The CDR3, in full, reads CASSLLQGSATEAFF.

This clone was detected many times. The read finishes 3 residues shy of the CDR3 end, and the germline J gene is used to complete it. J is TRBJ2-1 and V is TRBV5-5; 8 nucleotides align to TRBD1. Germline CDR1 SGHKS, CDR2 YYEKEE (reference sequence). The CDR3 runs to 15 residues. The junction had 7 bases not matched to a gene; V was cut back by 4 bases and J by 4 bases. CDR3 bases read: TGTGCCAGCAGCCGACAGGGGACCTCTTACAATGAG. It translates to CASSRQGTSYNE. The whole CDR3 reads CASSRQGTSYNEQFF.

On this clone: The junction departs from germline at one end; a sequencing error may be responsible. From the germline J gene comes the end of the CDR3, since the read stops 3 residues before it. The V and J genes are TRBV7-9 and TRBJ1-2; TRBD1 matches 7 bases. This CDR3 contains 14 residues. Per germline, CDR1 SEHNR and CDR2 FQNEAQ (reference sequence). The CDR3 bases that were read are TGTTCCAGCAGCTGGGACAGCTCGACCTATGGC. Translating gives CSSSWDSSTYG. The full-length CDR3 reads as CSSSWDSSTYGYTF.

This clone occurred many times. The missing CDR3 end, 3 residues past where the read stops, is filled in from the germline J gene. This chain links TRBV19 with TRBJ1-5; 9 bases are a match to TRBD1. Germline V lookup: CDR1 LNHDA, CDR2 SQIVND (reference sequence). V was pared by 7 bases and J by 5 bases, with 15 bases of the junction left unmatched. CDR3 size: 17 residues. The chain's CDR3 is CASNHIPPGQGDQPQHF. Partial CDR3 DNA: TGTGCCAGTAATCATATCCCCCCGGGACAGGGAGATCAGCCC.

With respect to this clone: The DNA ends 3 residues before the CDR3 does, and the rest of the CDR3 is filled in from the germline J gene. The rearrangement links TRBV7-2 to TRBJ2-5; possibly TRBD1 for D (5 bases). V gave up 5 bases and J gave up 1 base, with 11 bases separating them. Germline values: CDR1 SGHTA, CDR2 FQGNSA. The CDR3 is 14 amino acids. The CDR3 protein is CASSIPTVQETQYF. Incomplete CDR3 DNA: TGTGCCAGCAGCATACCGACAGTCCAAGAGACC.

The sample holds many counts of this clone. The read terminates 3 residues before the CDR3 end, so the remaining end is supplied by the germline J gene. The gene calls are TRBV29-1 and TRBJ2-1; 9 bases match TRBD1. Per germline, CDR1 SQVTM and CDR2 ANQGSEA. Unmatched junction bases numbered 11, after V lost 6 bases and J lost 5 bases. This CDR3 region has 15 residues. This chain's CDR3 is CSVTLQGAGDNEQFF. CDR3 DNA (partial): TGCAGCGTCACTTTACAGGGGGCTGGGGACAATGAG.

This clone occurred many times. The read comes to an end 3 residues before the CDR3 does, leaving the germline J gene to fill in the end. J is TRBJ1-5 and V is TRBV5-6, with D perhaps matching TRBD1 (6 bases). The germline V and J ends were trimmed by 4 bases and 7 bases, with 18 bases remaining between them. The CDR3 is 15 residues long. Germline CDR1 SGHDT, CDR2 YYEEEE. CDR3 sequence: CASSGMTGGGQPQHF. CDR3 DNA (partial): TGTGCCAGCAGCGGAATGACTGGGGGGGGCCAGCCC.